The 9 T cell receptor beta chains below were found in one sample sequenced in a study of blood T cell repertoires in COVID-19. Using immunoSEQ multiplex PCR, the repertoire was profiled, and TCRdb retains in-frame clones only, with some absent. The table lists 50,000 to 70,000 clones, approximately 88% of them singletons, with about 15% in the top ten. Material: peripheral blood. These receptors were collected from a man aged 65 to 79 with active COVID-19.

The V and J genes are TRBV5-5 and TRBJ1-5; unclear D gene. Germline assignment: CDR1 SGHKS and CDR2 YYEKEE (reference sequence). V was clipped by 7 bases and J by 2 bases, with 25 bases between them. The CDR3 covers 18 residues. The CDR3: CASSSAFGLASGNQPQHF. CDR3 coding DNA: TGTGCCAGCTCGTCCGCTTTTGGCCTAGCGAGCGGCAATCAGCCCCAGCATTTT.

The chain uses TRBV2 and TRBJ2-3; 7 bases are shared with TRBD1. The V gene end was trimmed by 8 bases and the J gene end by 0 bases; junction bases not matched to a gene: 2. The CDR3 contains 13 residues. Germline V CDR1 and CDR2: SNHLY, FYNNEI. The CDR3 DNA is TGTGCCAGCTCGGGACAGAGCACAGATACGCAGTATTTT. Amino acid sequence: CASSGQSTDTQYF.

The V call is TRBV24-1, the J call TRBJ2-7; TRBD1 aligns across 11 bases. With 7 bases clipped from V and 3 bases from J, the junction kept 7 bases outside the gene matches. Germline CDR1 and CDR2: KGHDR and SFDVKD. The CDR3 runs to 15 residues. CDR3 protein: CATRPSGTGGYEQYF. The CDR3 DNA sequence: TGTGCCACCAGACCCTCCGGGACAGGGGGCTACGAGCAGTACTTC.

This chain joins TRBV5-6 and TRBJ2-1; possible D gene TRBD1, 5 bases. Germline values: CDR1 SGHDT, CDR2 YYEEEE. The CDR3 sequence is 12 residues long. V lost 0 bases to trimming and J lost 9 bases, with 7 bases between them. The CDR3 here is CASSLEGIEQFF. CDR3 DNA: TGTGCCAGCAGCTTGGAGGGGATTGAGCAGTTCTTC.

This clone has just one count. The DNA of the CDR3 is TGTGCCAGCAGCTGGGCGGAGGATCAAGAGACCCAGTACTTC. Amino acids: CASSWAEDQETQYF. This chain joins TRBV5-4 and TRBJ2-5, with D possibly matching TRBD2 (5 bases). The CDR3 is made up of 14 amino acids. The V end was cut by 3 bases, the J end by 2 bases, with 11 bases between. CDR1 SGHNT and CDR2 YYREEE come from the germline V gene (reference sequence).

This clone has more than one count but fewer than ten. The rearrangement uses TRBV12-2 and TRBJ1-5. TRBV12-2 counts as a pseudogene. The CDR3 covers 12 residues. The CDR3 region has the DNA TGTGCAAGTCGCTCGGGATTCGAGCCCCAGCATTTT. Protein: CASRSGFEPQHF.

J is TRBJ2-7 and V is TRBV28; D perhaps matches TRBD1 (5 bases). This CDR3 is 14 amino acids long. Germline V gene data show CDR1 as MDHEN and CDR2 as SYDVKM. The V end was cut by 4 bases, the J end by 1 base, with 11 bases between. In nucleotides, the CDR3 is TGTGCCAGCAGTTGGGGCGGAGCGTCCTACGAGCAGTACTTC. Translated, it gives CASSWGGASYEQYF.

CDR3 amino acids: CASSFGAGATDTQYF. The CDR3 DNA follows: TGTGCCAGCAGTTTTGGTGCGGGAGCCACAGATACGCAGTATTTT. This chain connects TRBV28 to TRBJ2-3; 7 bases agree with TRBD2. This CDR3 has 15 amino acids. V shed 3 bases and J 2 bases; nucleotides not matched to a gene: 5. Germline CDR1 and CDR2: MDHEN and SYDVKM.

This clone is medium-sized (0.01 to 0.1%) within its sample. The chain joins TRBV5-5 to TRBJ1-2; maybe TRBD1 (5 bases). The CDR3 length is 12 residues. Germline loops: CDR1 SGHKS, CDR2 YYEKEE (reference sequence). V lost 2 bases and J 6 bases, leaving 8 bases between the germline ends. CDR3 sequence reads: CASSLTGHGYTF. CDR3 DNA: TGTGCCAGCAGCTTAACAGGCCATGGCTACACCTTC.